This TCR beta chain derives from a study of blood T cell repertoires in COVID-19. Across the study: There were acute and convalescent COVID-19 samples, and they came from the United States, Italy and Spain. Sample material is recorded as cDNA or gDNA derived from T cells, B-cell-depleted T cells, or PBMCs.

Enrollees, about 18 to 89 years old, lived in 24 US areas. The CDR3 has 15 amino acids. Deletions cut 0 bases from V and 2 bases from J, with 10 bases between. Per germline, CDR1 PRHDT and CDR2 FYEKMQ (reference sequence). Generated by immunoSEQ multiplex PCR, the TCRdb table keeps only in-frame clones and is missing some. The sample records roughly 250,000 clones, just under 90% being singletons. The chain combines TRBV13 with TRBJ1-2; no firm D call. The specimen was PBMCs or T cells enriched from blood (not recorded which). The source is a man aged 50-60 years who had been exposed to COVID-19. CDR3 amino acids: CASSLGARRNYGYTF. DNA of the CDR3: TGTGCCAGCAGCTTAGGGGCTCGGAGGAACTATGGCTACACCTTC.